The clone carrying this T cell receptor (beta chain) appeared once. What it recognizes is unknown. This record comes from a study of blood T cells in healthy people across ages. Study-wide findings and caveats: It was the long-lived donors that had more naive CD4+ cells and higher diversity than aged donors.

A second PCR of about 6 to 12 cycles used a sample-barcoded 5' primer and a J-beta primer mix. TCRdb called the 5' RACE reads again in MiXCR, with one record for every CDR3 protein. The data hold more than 650,000 distinct CDR3 sequences, with about 55% observed a single time. The germline CDR1 and CDR2 sequences are MGHRA and YSYEKL. Trimming at V came to 4 bases and at J to 4 bases, leaving 14 bases not matched to a gene. The CDR3 spans 18 residues. Sequenced: blood. This clonotype originated in a man older than 75 in good health. This chain links TRBV4-1 with TRBJ2-5, with 11 bases that match TRBD2. The CDR3 region has the DNA TGCGCCAGCAGCCGTACTAATAGCGGGGGGGCCCTTGGAGAGACCCAGTACTTC. As protein: CASSRTNSGGALGETQYF.